Sequencing of this TCR beta chain was carried out in a study of T cell changes during pregnancy in multiple sclerosis. The method was immunoSEQ multiplex PCR; TCRdb's version includes in-frame clones alone and lacks a portion of them. The sample has 65,000 to 95,000 clones, 85% to 95% seen once. The CDR3 sequence is 17 residues long. CDR1 SEHNR and CDR2 FQNEAQ come from the germline V gene (reference sequence). As to this clone: A read error may produce the germline difference seen at one junction end.

V gene TRBV7-9 combines with J gene TRBJ2-7; 8 bases map to TRBD1. The input for sequencing was peripheral blood, taken after pregnancy. The source is a female donor in good health, enrolled as a control in a pregnancy study. In DNA, the CDR3 is TGTGCCAGCAGCTTATTGGGACCCGCGGCGGAAACAGGGGGACGGTATTTC. It translates to CASSLLGPAAETGGRYF.